A selection of T cell receptor beta chains follows, all from one sample in a study of CD8 T cells in ankylosing spondylitis. TCRdb re-called the 5' RACE reads through MiXCR, storing one row per CDR3 protein. The profile shows approximately 140,000 distinct CDR3 sequences, around 45% of them singletons. What was sequenced was synovial fluid, either unsorted or a sorted T cell fraction (not recorded which). These receptors were collected from a male donor with ankylosing spondylitis. Each CDR3 is given with its conserved first and last residue. A D gene is named only where the DNA matches it firmly. The size entry is marked missing in some rows and otherwise reads once, few, many or a size class.

j_call	d_call	v_call	clone_size	cdr3_aa	cdr3_nt
TRBJ1-1	NA	TRBV30	NA	CAWSGTPVHPGTEAFF	TGTGCCTGGAGTGGGACGCCAGTACATCCTGGGACTGAAGCTTTCTTT
TRBJ2-7	NA	TRBV2	few	CASRVLAPYEQYF	TGTGCCAGCAGGGTCCTGGCACCCTACGAGCAGTACTTC
TRBJ2-1	NA	TRBV5-1	few	CASSRGSHPFF	TGCGCCAGCAGCAGGGGATCCCATCCGTTCTTC
TRBJ2-2	NA	TRBV7-9	few	CASTPDTFTGELFF	TGTGCCAGCACCCCGGACACTTTCACCGGGGAGCTGTTTTTT
TRBJ2-7	NA	TRBV28	NA	CASSPDTYEQYF	TGTGCCAGCAGCCCCGACACCTACGAGCAGTACTTC
TRBJ2-1	NA	TRBV11-2	NA	CASSLAETAGPEFF	TGTGCCAGCAGCTTAGCAGAAACGGCGGGACCGGAGTTCTTC
TRBJ1-2	NA	TRBV7-9	NA	CASSWWPANGYTF	TGTGCCAGCAGCTGGTGGCCAGCAAATGGCTACACCTTC
TRBJ2-1	NA	TRBV3-1	many	CASSQDQGGSYNEQFF	TGTGCCAGCAGCCAAGATCAGGGGGGGTCCTACAATGAGCAGTTCTTC
TRBJ2-1	NA	TRBV4-1	NA	CASSPWDFLSSYNEQFF	TGCGCCAGCAGCCCTTGGGATTTTTTGAGCTCCTACAATGAGCAGTTCTTC
TRBJ1-5	NA	TRBV27	few	CASKPGLSTREGNQPQHF	TGTGCCAGCAAACCGGGACTTTCTACGCGAGAGGGCAATCAGCCCCAGCATTTT
TRBJ1-5	NA	TRBV2	NA	CASSETAANQPQHF	TGTGCCAGCAGTGAAACGGCAGCGAATCAGCCCCAGCATTTT
TRBJ2-1	TRBD2	TRBV18	few	CASSVAGGWRDEQFF	TGTGCCAGCTCAGTAGCGGGAGGATGGCGCGATGAGCAGTTCTTC
TRBJ2-3	NA	TRBV7-9	many	CASSLSPQVQYF	TGTGCCAGCAGCCTTTCACCCCAGGTGCAGTATTTT
TRBJ2-1	TRBD2	TRBV4-1	few	CASSQVLAGGPYNEQFF	TGCGCCAGCAGCCAAGTCCTAGCGGGGGGGCCCTACAATGAGCAGTTCTTC
TRBJ2-2	TRBD1	TRBV15	NA	CATSSEGNRGGDTGELFF	TGTGCCACCAGCAGCGAGGGAAACAGGGGTGGGGACACCGGGGAGCTGTTTTTT
TRBJ2-1	TRBD1	TRBV10-3	NA	CAISESALRDRAYNEQFF	TGTGCCATCAGTGAGTCAGCTCTCCGGGACAGGGCTTACAATGAGCAGTTCTTC
TRBJ2-7	NA	TRBV12-3/TRBV12-4	few	CASSLGGVYEQYF	TGTGCCAGCAGTTTAGGGGGAGTCTACGAGCAGTACTTC
TRBJ2-1	TRBD2	TRBV2	few	CASSGIAGSNNEQFF	TGTGCCAGCAGTGGTATAGCGGGATCCAACAATGAGCAGTTCTTC
TRBJ2-3	TRBD2	TRBV7-3	NA	CASSPTRLAGERNTQYF	TGTGCCAGCAGCCCCACCCGGCTAGCGGGAGAGCGAAATACGCAGTATTTT
TRBJ1-1	NA	TRBV15	few	CATSRATVMNTEAFF	TGTGCCACCAGCAGAGCGACGGTCATGAACACTGAAGCTTTCTTT
TRBJ2-7	NA	TRBV20-1	NA	CSAAGTLFSYEQYF	TGCAGTGCTGCCGGGACACTCTTCTCCTACGAGCAGTACTTC
TRBJ2-3	TRBD2	TRBV6-5	few	CASSFGTSGEGLTDTQYF	TGTGCCAGCAGTTTCGGGACTAGCGGGGAAGGACTGACAGATACGCAGTATTTT
TRBJ2-7	NA	TRBV28	NA	CASSFANEQYF	TGTGCCAGCAGTTTTGCGAACGAGCAGTACTTC
TRBJ1-5	NA	TRBV5-1	once	CASTHTGISQPQHF	TGCGCCAGCACCCATACAGGGATAAGTCAGCCCCAGCATTTT